This T cell receptor (beta chain) was sequenced in a study of beta chain features in type 1 diabetes. In germline, CDR1 is KGHSH, CDR2 LQKENI. The CDR3 is 15 residues long. The V and J ends lost 4 bases and 0 bases respectively, with 10 bases between them. General study points: Here, the possible influence of HLA type (on TCRB rearrangement) remained unresolved. Moderate but significant shortening of TCRB CDR3s was recorded in all four CD4+ subsets from Type 1 diabetes patients. A potential PCR bias toward shorter templates would be equal in patient and control samples.

This clone was observed a few times. What it binds is unknown. The whole isolated RNA underwent reverse transcription, so sequencing captured expressed TCRB transcripts. Some clones are missing from TCRdb's copy, which holds only in-frame ones; the method was immunoSEQ multiplex PCR. The top ten hold 0.44% of the sample, which has 300,000 to 350,000 clones, less than 9.5% seen once. Sorting produced populations that all topped 95% purity. This TCR derives from a woman between 18 and 30 years old in good health. The V call is TRBV18, the J call TRBJ2-1; D is possibly TRBD1 or TRBD2 (7 bases each). The sample consisted of central memory CD4+ T cells from blood. DNA for the CDR3: TGTGCCAGCTCACTCAGGGGGGGCTCCTACAATGAGCAGTTCTTC. It is translated as CASSLRGGSYNEQFF.